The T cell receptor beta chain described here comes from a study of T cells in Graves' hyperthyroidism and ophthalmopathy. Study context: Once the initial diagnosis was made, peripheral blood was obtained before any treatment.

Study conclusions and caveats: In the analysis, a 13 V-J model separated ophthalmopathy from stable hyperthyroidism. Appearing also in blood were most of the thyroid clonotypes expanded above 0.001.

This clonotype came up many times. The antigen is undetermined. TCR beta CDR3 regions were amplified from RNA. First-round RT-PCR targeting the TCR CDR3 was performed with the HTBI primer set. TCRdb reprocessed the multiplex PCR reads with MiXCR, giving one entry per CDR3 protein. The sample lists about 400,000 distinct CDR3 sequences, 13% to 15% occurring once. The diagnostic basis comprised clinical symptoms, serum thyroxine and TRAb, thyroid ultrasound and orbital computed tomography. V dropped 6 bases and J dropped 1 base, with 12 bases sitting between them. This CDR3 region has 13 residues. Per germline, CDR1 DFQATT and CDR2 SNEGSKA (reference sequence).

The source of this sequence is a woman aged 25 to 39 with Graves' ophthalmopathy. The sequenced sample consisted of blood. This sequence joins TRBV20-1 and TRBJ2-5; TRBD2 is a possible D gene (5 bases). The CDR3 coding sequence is TGCAGTGCCTCCCGACGGGGCCAAGAGACCCAGTACTTC. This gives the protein CSASRRGQETQYF.